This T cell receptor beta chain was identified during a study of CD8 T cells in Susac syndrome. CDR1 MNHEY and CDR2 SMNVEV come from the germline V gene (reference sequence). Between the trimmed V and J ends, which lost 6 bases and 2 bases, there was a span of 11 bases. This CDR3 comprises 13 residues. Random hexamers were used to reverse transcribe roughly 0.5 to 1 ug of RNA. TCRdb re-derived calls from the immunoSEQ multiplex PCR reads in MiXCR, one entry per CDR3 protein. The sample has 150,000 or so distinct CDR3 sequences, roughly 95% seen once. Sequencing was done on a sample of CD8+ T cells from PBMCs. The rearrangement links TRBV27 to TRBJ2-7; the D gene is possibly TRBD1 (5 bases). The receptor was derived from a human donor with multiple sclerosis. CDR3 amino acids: CASSDTGPYEQYF. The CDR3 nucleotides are TGTGCCAGCAGCGATACAGGCCCCTACGAGCAGTACTTC.